The next 6 T cell receptor beta chains were all read from a single sample in a study of shared clonotypes between healthy human individuals. The assay was immunoSEQ multiplex PCR, and TCRdb's table has in-frame clones only and misses some. The data contain about 490,000 clones, 79% of them seen just once; the ten biggest clones take up less than 15%. What was sequenced was PBMCs. The receptors were sampled from a woman aged 40 to 50 in good health. Some clones in this sample may be carry-over from other donors' samples.

V gene TRBV7-8 combines with J gene TRBJ2-2; 8 nucleotides align to TRBD2. The CDR3 is made up of 16 amino acids. V was pared by 2 bases and J by 1 base, with 3 bases of the junction left unmatched. The germline gives CDR1 SGHVS, CDR2 FQNEAQ. The CDR3 bases are TGTGCCAGCAGCTTAAATAGCGGGATGAACACCGGGGAGCTGTTTTTT. Protein product: CASSLNSGMNTGELFF. Supplemented by reference TRBV7-8 and TRBJ2-2, the full variable domain reads GAGVSQSPRYKVAKRGQDVALRCDPISGHVSLFWYQQALGQGPEFLTYFQNEAQLDKSGLPSDRFFAERPEGSVSTLKIQRTQQEDSAVYLCASSLNSGMNTGELFFGEGSRLTVL.

This clone has just a few counts. This sequence joins TRBV5-4 and TRBJ2-1, with D tentatively TRBD1 or TRBD2 (5 bases each). This CDR3 is built from 15 residues. Germline V gives CDR1 SGHNT, CDR2 YYREEE (reference sequence). V lost 4 bases, J lost 4 bases, and 15 bases lay in between. The CDR3 bases are TGTGCCAGCAGCCGCGGTTCGGGACCATACAATGAGCAGTTCTTC. Amino acid sequence: CASSRGSGPYNEQFF.

This chain uses TRBV10-1 with TRBJ2-1, with 11 bases fitting TRBD2. J lost 15 bases, V lost 6 bases, and 10 bases had no gene match. Germline V gene data show CDR1 as WNHNN and CDR2 as SYGVQD (reference sequence). The CDR3 totals 13 residues. The CDR3 DNA reads TGCGCCAGCAGGGAGGCTAGCGGGAGGAACCTGTTCTTC. As protein: CASREASGRNLFF.

This clone was observed a few times. The V call is TRBV5-1, the J call TRBJ2-2; D might be TRBD1 (5 bases). Per germline, CDR1 SGHRS and CDR2 YFSETQ. This CDR3 spans 14 amino acids. V lost 4 bases to trimming and J lost 6 bases, with 13 bases between them. The CDR3 region is CASSLQELAGELFF. Here the CDR3 DNA reads TGCGCCAGCAGCCTACAGGAATTGGCCGGGGAGCTGTTTTTT.

This clone showed up many times. This specimen includes other DNA sequences encoding the same CDR3. The chain joins TRBV7-2 to TRBJ2-7, with a possible D match to TRBD2 (5 bases). V shed 2 bases and J shed 0 bases, with 11 bases lying between them. The CDR3 totals 15 residues. Per germline, CDR1 SGHTA and CDR2 FQGNSA. The CDR3, as DNA: TGTGCCAGCAGCTTAACGGGGTCATTCTCCTACGAGCAGTACTTC. Its protein is CASSLTGSFSYEQYF.

J is TRBJ2-2 and V is TRBV28; TRBD1 matches at 9 bases. Trimming at V came to 3 bases and at J to 6 bases, leaving 5 bases not matched to a gene. The CDR3 contains 15 residues. Germline V lookup: CDR1 MDHEN, CDR2 SYDVKM. The CDR3 region has the DNA TGTGCCAGCAGTTTCCAAGGACAGGGGCCCGGGGAGCTGTTTTTT. Protein product: CASSFQGQGPGELFF.